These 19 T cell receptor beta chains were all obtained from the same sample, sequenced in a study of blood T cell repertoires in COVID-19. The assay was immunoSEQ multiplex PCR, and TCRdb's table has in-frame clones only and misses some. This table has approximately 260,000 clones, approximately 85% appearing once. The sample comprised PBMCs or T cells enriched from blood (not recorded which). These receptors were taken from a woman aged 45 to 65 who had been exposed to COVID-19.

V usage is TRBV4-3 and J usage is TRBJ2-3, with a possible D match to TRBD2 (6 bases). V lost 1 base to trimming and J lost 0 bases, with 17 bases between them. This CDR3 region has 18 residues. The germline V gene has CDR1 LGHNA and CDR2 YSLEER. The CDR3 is CASSQGFGRGSSTDTQYF. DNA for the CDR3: TGCGCCAGCAGCCAAGGGTTCGGGCGGGGCTCCAGCACAGATACGCAGTATTTT.

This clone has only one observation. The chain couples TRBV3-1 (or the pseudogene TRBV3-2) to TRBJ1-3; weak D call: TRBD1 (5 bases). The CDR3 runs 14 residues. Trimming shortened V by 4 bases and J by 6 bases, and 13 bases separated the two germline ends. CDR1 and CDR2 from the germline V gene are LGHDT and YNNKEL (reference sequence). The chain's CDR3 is CASSPRGGSNTIYF. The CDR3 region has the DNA TGTGCCAGCAGCCCTAGGGGTGGGTCAAACACCATATATTTT.

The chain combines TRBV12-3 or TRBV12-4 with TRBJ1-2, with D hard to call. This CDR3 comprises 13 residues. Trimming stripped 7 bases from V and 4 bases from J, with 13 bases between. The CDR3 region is CASTIADFYGYTF. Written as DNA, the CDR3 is TGTGCCAGCACCATCGCCGACTTCTATGGCTACACCTTC.

CDR3 sequence (DNA): TGTGCCAGCAGTGAAACCGTCCTCACAGGGATAGCTAACTATGGCTACACCTTC. Protein: CASSETVLTGIANYGYTF. The rearrangement joins TRBV2 to TRBJ1-2; D is possibly TRBD1 (6 bases). CDR1 and CDR2 from the germline V gene are SNHLY and FYNNEI. The length of the CDR3 is 18 residues. V was shortened by 2 bases and J by 0 bases, with 19 bases between the two germline ends.

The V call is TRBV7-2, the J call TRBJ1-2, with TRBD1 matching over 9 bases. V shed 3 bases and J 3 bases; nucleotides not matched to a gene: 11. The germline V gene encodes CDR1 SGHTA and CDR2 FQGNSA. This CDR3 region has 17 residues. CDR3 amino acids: CASSLGYRGPGDYGYTF. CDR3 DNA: TGTGCCAGCAGCTTGGGCTACAGGGGGCCAGGGGACTATGGCTACACCTTC.

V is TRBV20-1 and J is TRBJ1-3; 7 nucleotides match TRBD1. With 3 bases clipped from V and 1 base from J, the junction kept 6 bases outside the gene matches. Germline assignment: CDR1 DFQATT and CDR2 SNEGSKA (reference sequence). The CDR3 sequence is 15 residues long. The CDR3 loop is CSASDPRGSGNTIYF. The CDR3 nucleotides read TGCAGTGCTAGTGACCCCAGGGGGTCTGGAAACACCATATATTTT.

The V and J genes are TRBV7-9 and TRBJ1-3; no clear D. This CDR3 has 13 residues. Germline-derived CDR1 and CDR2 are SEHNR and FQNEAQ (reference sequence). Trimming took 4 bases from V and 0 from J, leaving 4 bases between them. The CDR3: CASSSFSGNTIYF. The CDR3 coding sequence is TGTGCCAGCAGCTCCTTCTCTGGAAACACCATATATTTT.

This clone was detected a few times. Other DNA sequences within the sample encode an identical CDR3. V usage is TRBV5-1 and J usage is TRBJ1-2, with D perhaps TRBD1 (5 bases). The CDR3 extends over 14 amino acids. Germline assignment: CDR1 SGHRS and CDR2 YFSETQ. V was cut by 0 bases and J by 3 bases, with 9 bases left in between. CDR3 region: CASSLAGQDYGYTF. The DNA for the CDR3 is TGCGCCAGCAGCTTGGCAGGGCAGGACTATGGCTACACCTTC.

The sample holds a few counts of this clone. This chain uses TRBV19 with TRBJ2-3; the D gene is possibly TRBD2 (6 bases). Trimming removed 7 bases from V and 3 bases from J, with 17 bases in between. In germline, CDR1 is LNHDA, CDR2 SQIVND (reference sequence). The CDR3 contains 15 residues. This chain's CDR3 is CASKGRGDLTDTQYF. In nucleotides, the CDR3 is TGTGCCAGTAAGGGGCGAGGGGACTTGACAGATACGCAGTATTTT.

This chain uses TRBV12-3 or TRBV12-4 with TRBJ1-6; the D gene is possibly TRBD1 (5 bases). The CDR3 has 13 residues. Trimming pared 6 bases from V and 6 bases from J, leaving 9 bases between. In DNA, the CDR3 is TGTGCCAGCAGCCCCGACAGTAATTCACCCCTCCACTTT. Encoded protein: CASSPDSNSPLHF.

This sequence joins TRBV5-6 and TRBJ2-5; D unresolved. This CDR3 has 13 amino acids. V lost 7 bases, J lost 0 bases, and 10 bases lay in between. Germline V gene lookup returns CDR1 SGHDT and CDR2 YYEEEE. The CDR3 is CASAHSNQETQYF. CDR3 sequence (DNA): TGTGCCAGCGCACACAGCAACCAAGAGACCCAGTACTTC.

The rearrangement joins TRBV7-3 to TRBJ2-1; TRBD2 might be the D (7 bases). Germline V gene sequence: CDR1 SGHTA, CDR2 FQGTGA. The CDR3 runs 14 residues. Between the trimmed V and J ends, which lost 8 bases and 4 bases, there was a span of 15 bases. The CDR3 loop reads CASLGGEPYNEQFF. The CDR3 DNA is TGTGCCAGCTTAGGGGGGGAGCCGTACAATGAGCAGTTCTTC. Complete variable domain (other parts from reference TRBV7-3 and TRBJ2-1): GAGVSQTPSNKVTEKGKYVELRCDPISGHTALYWYRQSLGQGPEFLIYFQGTGAADDSGLPNDRFFAVRPEGSVSTLKIQRTERGDSAVYLCASLGGEPYNEQFFGPGTRLTVL.

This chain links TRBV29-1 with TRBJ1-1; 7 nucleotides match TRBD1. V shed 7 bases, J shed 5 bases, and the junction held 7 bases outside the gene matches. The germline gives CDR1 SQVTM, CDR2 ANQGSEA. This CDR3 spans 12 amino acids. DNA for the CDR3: TGCAGCGCGGACAGGCATGCTACTGAAGCTTTCTTT. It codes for CSADRHATEAFF.

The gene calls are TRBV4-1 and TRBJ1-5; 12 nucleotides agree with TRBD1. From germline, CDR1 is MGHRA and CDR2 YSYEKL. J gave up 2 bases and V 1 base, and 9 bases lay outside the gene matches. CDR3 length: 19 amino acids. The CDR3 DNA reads TGCGCCAGCAGCCAAGCCCTAGGGACAGGGGGCGGCGGCAATCAGCCCCAGCATTTT. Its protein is CASSQALGTGGGGNQPQHF.

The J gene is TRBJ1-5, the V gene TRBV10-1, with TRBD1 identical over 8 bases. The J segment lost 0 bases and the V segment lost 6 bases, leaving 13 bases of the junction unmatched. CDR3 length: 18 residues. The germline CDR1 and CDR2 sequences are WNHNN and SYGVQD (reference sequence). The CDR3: CASSPFNRGSYSNQPQHF. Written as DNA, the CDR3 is TGCGCCAGCAGCCCATTTAACAGGGGGAGTTATAGCAATCAGCCCCAGCATTTT.

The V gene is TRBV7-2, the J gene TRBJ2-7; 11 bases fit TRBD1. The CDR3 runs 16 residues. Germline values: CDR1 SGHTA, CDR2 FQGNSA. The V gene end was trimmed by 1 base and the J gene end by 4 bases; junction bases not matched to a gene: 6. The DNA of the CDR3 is TGTGCCAGCAGCTTAGTGGGGACAGGGGGGAGATACGAGCAGTACTTC. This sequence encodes CASSLVGTGGRYEQYF.

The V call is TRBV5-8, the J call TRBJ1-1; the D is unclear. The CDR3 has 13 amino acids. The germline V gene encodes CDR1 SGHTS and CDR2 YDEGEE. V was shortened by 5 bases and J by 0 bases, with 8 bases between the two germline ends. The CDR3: CASSFQMNTEAFF. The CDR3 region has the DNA TGTGCCAGCAGTTTTCAGATGAACACTGAAGCTTTCTTT.

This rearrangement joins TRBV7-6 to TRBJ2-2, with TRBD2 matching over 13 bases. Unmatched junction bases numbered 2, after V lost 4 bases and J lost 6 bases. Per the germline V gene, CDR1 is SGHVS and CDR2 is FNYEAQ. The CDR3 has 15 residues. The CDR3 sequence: CASSSTSGGAGELFF. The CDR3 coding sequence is TGTGCCAGCAGCTCCACTAGCGGGGGGGCCGGGGAGCTGTTTTTT. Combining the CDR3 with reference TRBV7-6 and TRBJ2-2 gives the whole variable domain GAGVSQSPRYKVTKRGQDVALRCDPISGHVSLYWYRQALGQGPEFLTYFNYEAQQDKSGLPNDRFSAERPEGSISTLTIQRTEQRDSAMYRCASSSTSGGAGELFFGEGSRLTVL.

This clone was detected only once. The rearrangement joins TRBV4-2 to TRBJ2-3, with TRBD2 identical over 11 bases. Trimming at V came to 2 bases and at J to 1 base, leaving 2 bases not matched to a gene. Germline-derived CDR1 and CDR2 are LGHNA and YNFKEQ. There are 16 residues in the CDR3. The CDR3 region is CASSQLAGGGTDTQYF. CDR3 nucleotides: TGTGCCAGCAGCCAACTAGCGGGGGGCGGCACAGATACGCAGTATTTT.